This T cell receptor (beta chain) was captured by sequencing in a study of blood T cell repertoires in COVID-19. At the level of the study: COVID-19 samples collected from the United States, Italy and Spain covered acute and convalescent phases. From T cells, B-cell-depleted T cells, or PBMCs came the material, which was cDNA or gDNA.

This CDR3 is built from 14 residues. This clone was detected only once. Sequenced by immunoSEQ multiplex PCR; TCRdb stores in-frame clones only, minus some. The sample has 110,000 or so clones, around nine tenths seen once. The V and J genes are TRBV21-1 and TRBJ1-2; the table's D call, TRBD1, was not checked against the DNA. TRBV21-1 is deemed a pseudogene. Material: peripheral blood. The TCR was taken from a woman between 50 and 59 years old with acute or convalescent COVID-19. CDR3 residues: CASSPDRRNYGYTF. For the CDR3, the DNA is TGTGCCAGCAGTCCCGACAGGCGGAACTATGGCTACACCTTC.